Shown below are 26 T cell receptor beta chains from a single sample sequenced in a study of shared clonotypes between healthy human individuals. Profiling relied on immunoSEQ multiplex PCR, and the TCRdb table lists in-frame clones only, not all of them. The sample yields about 700,000 clones, roughly 94% seen once. CD8 cells regarded as naive lacked CD45RO, were positively chosen for CCR7, and omitted terminally differentiated effector memory CD45RA+ cells. Sequenced: naive CD8+ T cells sorted from blood. The receptors come from a man younger than 45 in good health.

This clone was seen a single time. This rearrangement joins TRBV14 to TRBJ2-5, with D possibly matching TRBD2 (5 bases). Germline CDR1 is SGHDN and CDR2 is FVKESK. Trimming cost V 0 bases and J 2 bases, with 7 bases left between them. This CDR3 has 14 amino acids. This CDR3 reads CASSQDWEQETQYF. CDR3 nucleotide sequence: TGTGCCAGCAGCCAAGACTGGGAGCAAGAGACCCAGTACTTC.

CDR3 amino acids: CASSYYSGSSYEQYF. CDR3 in DNA: TGTGCCAGCAGTTATTACAGCGGGTCATCCTACGAGCAGTACTTC. This chain connects TRBV6-5 to TRBJ2-7; tentatively, D is TRBD2 (6 bases). CDR1 and CDR2 from the germline V gene are MNHEY and SVGAGI. CDR3 length equals 15 residues. V shed 3 bases and J shed 1 base, with 13 bases lying between them.

About this clone itself: The sample carries other DNA sequences with the same CDR3. The genes are TRBV5-5 and TRBJ2-7; D is unresolved. Per the germline V gene, CDR1 is SGHKS and CDR2 is YYEKEE (reference sequence). V shed 2 bases and J shed 0 bases, with 6 bases lying between them. This CDR3 has 13 residues. CDR3 sequence reads: CASSFGYSYEQYF. In DNA, the CDR3 is TGTGCCAGCAGCTTCGGATACTCCTACGAGCAGTACTTC.

The DNA for the CDR3 is TGCGCCAGCAGCCAAGAAGCCTCAGGGGCAATTAATCAGCCCCAGCATTTT. Its translation: CASSQEASGAINQPQHF. V and J are TRBV4-1 and TRBJ1-5; perhaps TRBD1 as D (6 bases). The CDR3 is 17 residues long. Deletions cut 0 bases from V and 4 bases from J, with 16 bases between. Germline V gives CDR1 MGHRA, CDR2 YSYEKL.

The V gene is TRBV2, the J gene TRBJ2-7, with D hard to call. CDR1 is SNHLY, CDR2 FYNNEI, per germline. The CDR3 runs 14 residues. Trimming stripped 4 bases from V and 3 bases from J, with 13 bases between. Here the CDR3 reads CASSVNSRVYEQYF. The DNA for the CDR3 is TGTGCCAGCAGTGTTAACTCCCGGGTCTACGAGCAGTACTTC.

This clone has a handful of counts. At the DNA level, this CDR3 is encoded by other sequences in the same sample as well. This chain connects TRBV5-1 to TRBJ2-7; D ambiguous. There are 12 residues in the CDR3. V was clipped by 0 bases and J by 3 bases, with 4 bases between them. Germline V gives CDR1 SGHRS, CDR2 YFSETQ. The CDR3 reads CASSLDGYEQYF. CDR3 DNA: TGCGCCAGCAGCTTGGATGGCTACGAGCAGTACTTC.

The V call is TRBV5-6, the J call TRBJ2-7; no reliable D call. Trimming left V 0 bases short and J 3 bases short, with 19 bases between. The germline CDR1 and CDR2 sequences are SGHDT and YYEEEE. CDR3 length equals 17 residues. CDR3 amino acids: CASSLGSLGPRVYEQYF. CDR3 coding DNA: TGTGCCAGCAGCTTGGGGAGCTTGGGCCCCCGTGTCTACGAGCAGTACTTC.

The chain employs TRBV9 and TRBJ2-3; the D call may be TRBD1 or TRBD2 (6 bases each). Germline values: CDR1 SGDLS, CDR2 YYNGEE. The V gene lost 3 bases and the J gene lost 5 bases, with 13 bases spanning the gap. The CDR3 runs to 14 residues. CDR3 sequence (DNA): TGTGCCAGCAGCGGGGGGGCCGGGATAGATACGCAGTATTTT. Amino acid sequence: CASSGGAGIDTQYF.

This sequence joins TRBV28 and TRBJ2-2; a weak D match, TRBD2 (5 bases). V was clipped by 6 bases and J by 3 bases, with 14 bases between them. Germline values: CDR1 MDHEN, CDR2 SYDVKM. This CDR3 contains 15 residues. CDR3: CASSPYVGDTGELFF. The DNA of the CDR3 is TGTGCCAGCAGCCCGTATGTCGGGGACACCGGGGAGCTGTTTTTT.

V gene TRBV5-1 combines with J gene TRBJ1-1; tentatively, D is TRBD1 (6 bases). Trimming removed 1 base at V and 4 bases at J, with 17 bases between. The CDR3 is 16 amino acids. Germline-derived CDR1 and CDR2 are SGHRS and YFSETQ. CDR3: CASSLSPDSQGTEAFF. CDR3 coding DNA: TGCGCCAGCAGCTTGTCCCCGGACAGTCAAGGCACTGAAGCTTTCTTT.

The chain links TRBV9 to TRBJ1-2, with 8 bases that match TRBD1. Germline loops: CDR1 SGDLS, CDR2 YYNGEE. The CDR3 contains 17 residues. The junction had 11 bases not matched to a gene; V was cut back by 0 bases and J by 4 bases. The CDR3 loop reads CASSVEVGTGYSYGYTF. CDR3 sequence (DNA): TGTGCCAGCAGCGTAGAGGTTGGGACAGGCTACTCCTATGGCTACACCTTC.

V gene TRBV11-3 combines with J gene TRBJ2-5, with D uncertain. This CDR3 contains 13 residues. CDR1 is SGHNT and CDR2 is YENEEA in the germline V gene. V lost 4 bases to trimming and J lost 0 bases, with 6 bases between them. This CDR3 reads CASSSYHQETQYF. The CDR3 DNA is TGTGCCAGCAGCTCTTACCACCAAGAGACCCAGTACTTC. Based on the CDR3 plus reference TRBV11-3 and TRBJ2-5, the full variable domain is EAGVVQSPRYKIIEKKQPVAFWCNPISGHNTLYWYLQNLGQGPELLIRYENEEAVDDSQLPKDRFSAERLKGVDSTLKIQPAELGDSAVYLCASSSYHQETQYFGPGTRLLVL.

The rearrangement uses TRBV4-2 and TRBJ2-3; D unclear. The CDR3 totals 15 residues. V gave up 0 bases and J gave up 0 bases, with 7 bases separating them. The V gene's germline CDR1 is LGHNA and CDR2 YNFKEQ. This CDR3 is CASSQEVLSTDTQYF. In DNA form, the CDR3 reads TGTGCCAGCAGCCAAGAGGTTCTTAGCACAGATACGCAGTATTTT.

Of note for this clone: Other DNA sequences within the sample encode an identical CDR3. This rearrangement joins TRBV29-1 to TRBJ2-2; 8 bases map to TRBD1. The V segment lost 6 bases and the J segment 1 base; nucleotides outside the gene matches: 1. Germline CDR1 reads SQVTM; CDR2 reads ANQGSEA. The CDR3 length is 13 residues. Here the CDR3 DNA reads TGCAGCGTGGACAGGGAGAACACCGGGGAGCTGTTTTTT. This encodes CSVDRENTGELFF.

The chain has TRBV13 and TRBJ2-1, with 9 bases lining up with TRBD2. V gave up 2 bases and J gave up 5 bases; unmatched junction bases: 10. Germline CDR1 is PRHDT and CDR2 is FYEKMQ (reference sequence). The CDR3 covers 17 residues. The CDR3 sequence: CASSLQAGGPLNNEQFF. The CDR3 nucleotides are TGTGCCAGCAGCTTACAAGCGGGAGGCCCCCTTAACAATGAGCAGTTCTTC.

The rearrangement joins TRBV11-3 to TRBJ2-7; D is possibly TRBD1 or TRBD2 (5 bases each). V was cut by 5 bases and J by 2 bases, with 16 bases left in between. The CDR3 extends over 15 amino acids. Germline CDR1 reads SGHNT; CDR2 reads YENEEA. This CDR3 reads CASSNRDLPPYEQYF. CDR3 DNA sequence: TGTGCCAGCAGCAACCGGGACCTACCCCCCTACGAGCAGTACTTC.

This chain joins TRBV5-1 and TRBJ2-1; TRBD1 agrees at 9 bases. V lost 3 bases and J lost 9; bases outside the gene matches: 7. The germline gives CDR1 SGHRS, CDR2 YFSETQ. This CDR3 is built from 14 residues. CDR3 protein: CASSSPGQGTEQFF. DNA for the CDR3: TGCGCCAGCAGCTCCCCGGGACAGGGCACTGAGCAGTTCTTC.

The chain recombines TRBV2 with TRBJ2-7; 8 positions match TRBD2. V lost 3 bases, J lost 6 bases, and 10 bases stayed unmatched. Germline loops: CDR1 SNHLY, CDR2 FYNNEI. CDR3 length equals 15 residues. The CDR3: CASSDIAGGDAEQYF. CDR3 bases: TGTGCCAGCAGTGACATTGCGGGAGGTGACGCCGAGCAGTACTTC.

The chain couples TRBV29-1 to TRBJ2-3; 7 positions agree with TRBD1. Trimming cost V 6 bases and J 0 bases; bases outside gene matches: 9. CDR1 is SQVTM and CDR2 is ANQGSEA in the germline V gene. CDR3 size: 15 residues. As DNA, the CDR3 is TGCAGCGTGCCTTTACAGGGGTTCAGCACAGATACGCAGTATTTT. Translation: CSVPLQGFSTDTQYF.

The gene calls are TRBV4-1 and TRBJ1-5, with D possibly matching TRBD1 (5 bases). V lost 0 bases and J lost 0, with 12 bases in between. This CDR3 has 17 residues. Germline lookup yields CDR1 MGHRA and CDR2 YSYEKL. CDR3 protein: CASSQDSGDLSNQPQHF. The CDR3 nucleotides read TGCGCCAGCAGCCAAGATTCGGGGGATCTTAGCAATCAGCCCCAGCATTTT.

The V call is TRBV4-1, the J call TRBJ1-4; D is possibly TRBD1 (5 bases). The CDR3 has 14 residues. Trimming removed 0 bases from V and 15 bases from J, with 17 bases in between. The germline V gene encodes CDR1 MGHRA and CDR2 YSYEKL. CDR3 sequence: CASSQDPGTTEVFF. The CDR3 DNA is TGCGCCAGCAGCCAAGATCCCGGTACGACAGAAGTGTTTTTT.

J is TRBJ2-5 and V is TRBV11-1, with 7 positions matching TRBD1. The CDR3 has 15 residues. Germline assignment: CDR1 SGHAT and CDR2 FQDESV (reference sequence). After removal of 1 base from V and 4 bases from J, the junction contained 6 bases not matched to a gene. The chain's CDR3 is CASSLGAGTVETQYF. The CDR3 nucleotides read TGTGCCAGCAGCTTAGGGGCCGGGACAGTAGAGACCCAGTACTTC.

The chain uses TRBV28 and TRBJ2-7; D not resolved. The CDR3 is made up of 15 amino acids. Germline CDR1 and CDR2: MDHEN and SYDVKM. Deletions cut 7 bases from V and 5 bases from J, with 21 bases between. For the CDR3, the DNA is TGTGCCAGCAACATCCTAATGGGCGCGGAGAACGAGCAGTACTTC. Protein sequence: CASNILMGAENEQYF.

This rearrangement joins TRBV5-6 to TRBJ2-7, with 8 bases fitting TRBD1. The CDR3 sequence is 13 residues long. Per the germline V gene, CDR1 is SGHDT and CDR2 is YYEEEE. The J segment lost 2 bases and the V segment lost 3 bases, leaving 1 base of the junction unmatched. The CDR3 reads CASSWTGPYEQYF. CDR3 nucleotides: TGTGCCAGCAGCTGGACAGGGCCCTACGAGCAGTACTTC.

V and J are TRBV9 and TRBJ2-7, with TRBD1 matching over 9 bases. The CDR3 spans 15 residues. Germline CDR1 is SGDLS and CDR2 is YYNGEE. J was trimmed by 4 bases and V by 0 bases; bases with no gene match: 5. The CDR3 region is CASSVVGTGIYEQYF. The CDR3 region has the DNA TGTGCCAGCAGCGTAGTTGGGACAGGGATTTACGAGCAGTACTTC.

This chain connects TRBV5-8 to TRBJ1-2, with D unresolved. CDR1 is SGHTS, CDR2 YDEGEE, per germline. The CDR3 consists of 16 residues. Trimming took off 1 base at V and 1 base at J, with 14 bases between the two ends. CDR3 region: CASSLNGPNGNYGYTF. CDR3 DNA sequence: TGTGCCAGCAGCTTGAACGGACCCAACGGTAACTATGGCTACACCTTC.